A selection of T cell receptor beta chains follows, all from one sample in a study of cytomegalovirus exposure and HLA in healthy donors. Using immunoSEQ multiplex PCR, the repertoire was profiled, and TCRdb retains in-frame clones only, with some absent. Of about 110,000 clones listed, 70% to 85% are singletons. Sequenced input: PBMCs. All receptors come from a man aged 25-40 years in good health and CMV-seropositive. CDR3s include the opening cysteine and the closing phenylalanine or tryptophan. A D gene is named only where the DNA matches it firmly. Size values are once, few and many counts, or a class for expanded clones, and some rows have none.

NA	NA	TRBV4-1	TRBJ2-5	TGCGCCAGCAGCCTACGCCCTGTAGTTCGGGACCAAGAGACCCAGTACTTC	CASSLRPVVRDQETQYF
few	NA	TRBV6-5	TRBJ1-1	TGTGCCAGCAGTTCGGACACCATGAACACTGAAGCTTTCTTT	CASSSDTMNTEAFF
NA	NA	TRBV11-2	TRBJ1-3	TGTGCCAGCAGCTCCAATCTAATAAACACCATATATTTT	CASSSNLINTIYF
NA	NA	TRBV29-1	TRBJ2-7	TGCAGCGTATACACAGGGACCTACGAGCAGTACTTC	CSVYTGTYEQYF
once	NA	TRBV21-1	TRBJ2-3	TGTGCCAGCAGTCTTGAGCGAAGGACTAACACAGATACGCAGTATTTT	CASSLERRTNTDTQYF
NA	TRBD2	TRBV5-6	TRBJ2-1	TGTGCCAGCAGCTTCGGTTTAGCGGGCGAGCAGTTCTTC	CASSFGLAGEQFF
NA	NA	TRBV7-6	TRBJ2-1	TGTGCCAGCAGCGCGACTTACAATGAGCAGTTCTTC	CASSATYNEQFF
NA	TRBD1	TRBV29-1	TRBJ2-1	TGCAGCCTGCGGGACAGGGACAATGAGCAGTTCTTC	CSLRDRDNEQFF
NA	NA	TRBV30	TRBJ2-7	TGTGCCTGGAGTGTGGAGGGTAGGGGTCTTGACGAGCAGTACTTC	CAWSVEGRGLDEQYF
NA	NA	TRBV6-1	TRBJ1-5	TGTGCCAGCAGTACAGGGTTAGATCAGCCCCAGCATTTT	CASSTGLDQPQHF
NA	TRBD2	TRBV5-1	TRBJ2-7	TGCGCCAGCAGCTTGGGAGGTAGCGGGGGGTACGAGCAGTACTTC	CASSLGGSGGYEQYF
many	NA	TRBV7-2	TRBJ2-2	TGTGCCAGCAGCTCTAAAATATCAACGAACACCGGGGAGCTGTTTTTT	CASSSKISTNTGELFF
NA	TRBD2	TRBV18	TRBJ2-3	TGTGCCAGCTCACTTCAGGAGGCTAGCGGAGACGCTAGCACAGATACGCAGTATTTT	CASSLQEASGDASTDTQYF
NA	NA	TRBV19	TRBJ2-2	TGTGCCAGTAGTCACCAATGGGGGGACGGGGACACCGGGGAGCTGTTTTTT	CASSHQWGDGDTGELFF
once	TRBD2	TRBV6-4	TRBJ2-7	TGTGCCAACCTAGAAACCCGCGGGGGAAACTACGAGCAGTACTTC	CANLETRGGNYEQYF
NA	TRBD2	TRBV2	TRBJ2-5	TGTGCCAGCAGTGTCGTCTCTAGCGGGGGGTGGGAGCAGTACTTC	CASSVVSSGGWEQYF
few	TRBD1	TRBV7-6	TRBJ2-7	TGTGCCAGCAGCTCAAGATTCCGGGACAGGGGATACGAGCAGTACTTC	CASSSRFRDRGYEQYF
NA	TRBD2	TRBV4-1	TRBJ2-5	TGCGCCAGCAGCCAGACTCCGCCGGGACTAGCGAGGGAGACCCAGTACTTC	CASSQTPPGLARETQYF
NA	TRBD2	TRBV6-5	TRBJ2-5	TGTGCCAGCAGCGGGGGGGCCCTTGAACAGACCCAGTACTTC	CASSGGALEQTQYF
NA	TRBD1	TRBV5-6	TRBJ2-3	TGTGCCAGCAGCTCTAAGACCGGGACAGGGTTCCGTTTT	CASSSKTGTGFRF
NA	NA	TRBV10-1	TRBJ2-7	TGCGCCAGCAGTGATCAGGCTACATCCTACGAGCAGTACTTC	CASSDQATSYEQYF
NA	NA	TRBV29-1	TRBJ1-2	TGCAGCGTTGGCGGGGGCGAACGCGGCTACACCTTC	CSVGGGERGYTF
many	NA	TRBV6-1	TRBJ1-5	TGTGCCAGCAGTGAAGACAGGGTGAATCAGCCCCAGCATTTT	CASSEDRVNQPQHF
few	TRBD2	TRBV19	TRBJ2-1	TGTGCCAGTAGTTTCACTAGCGCCAATGAGCAGTTCTTC	CASSFTSANEQFF
NA	NA	TRBV19	TRBJ1-2	TGTGCCAGTAGTATAGACTCGGGAACAGGGAGAGGTACCTATGGCTACACCTTC	CASSIDSGTGRGTYGYTF
NA	TRBD1	TRBV7-9	TRBJ1-1	TGTGCCAGCAGCTTGGGACAGGGAACTGAAGCTTTCTTT	CASSLGQGTEAFF
NA	TRBD1	TRBV2	TRBJ1-1	TGTGCCTCCCAATGGACAGGGCGGACTGAAGCTTTCTTT	CASQWTGRTEAFF
NA	NA	TRBV29-1	TRBJ1-3	TGCAGCGCGGGGACTGGAAACACCATATATTTT	CSAGTGNTIYF
NA	NA	TRBV5-6	TRBJ2-1	TGTGCCAGCAGCCCGAACAGGGTCAATGAGCAGTTCTTC	CASSPNRVNEQFF
once	NA	TRBV4-1	TRBJ2-3	TGCGCCAGCAGCCCGACAGCGCCGAACACAGATACGCAGTATTTT	CASSPTAPNTDTQYF
NA	NA	TRBV5-4	TRBJ2-5	TGTGCCAGCAGCTCGGGACTGAGACAAGAGACCCAGTACTTC	CASSSGLRQETQYF
few	TRBD1	TRBV29-1	TRBJ1-1	TGCAGCGTAGAAGACAGGGACACTGAAGCTTTCTTT	CSVEDRDTEAFF
NA	TRBD2	TRBV29-1	TRBJ2-3	TGCAGCGTTGAAGAGATTAGGCGGGGGTTCACAGATACGCAGTATTTT	CSVEEIRRGFTDTQYF
NA	NA	TRBV18	TRBJ2-1	TGTGCCAGCTCACATGACAGATTACCATACAATGAGCAGTTCTTC	CASSHDRLPYNEQFF
NA	NA	TRBV19	TRBJ2-3	TGTGCCAGTACTGGCCTCCGGGGCACAGATACGCAGTATTTT	CASTGLRGTDTQYF
NA	NA	TRBV2	TRBJ1-2	TGTGCCAGCAGTGAAGGGGCGCAACGATTC	CASSEGAQRF
few	TRBD2	TRBV7-2	TRBJ2-1	TGTGCCAGCAGCTTAGACGGGGGGACTTACAATGAGCAGTTCTTC	CASSLDGGTYNEQFF
NA	TRBD2	TRBV7-2	TRBJ2-1	TGTGCCAGCAGCTTAGCCGGGGGGGCCTACAATGAGCAGTTCTTC	CASSLAGGAYNEQFF
NA	NA	TRBV7-9	TRBJ2-2	TGTTCCAGCAGCTTCCCGGGAGGGGAGCTGTTTTTT	CSSSFPGGELFF
NA	NA	TRBV19	TRBJ1-2	TGTGCCAGTAGTATAATCGGAGCTAACTATGGCTACACCTTC	CASSIIGANYGYTF
NA	NA	TRBV5-1	TRBJ2-1	TGCGCCCGACGAACCACCGGGGTCTCCTACAATGAGCAGTTCTTC	CARRTTGVSYNEQFF
few	TRBD1	TRBV14	TRBJ1-1	TGTGCCAGCAGGGCTGACAGGGGGGCGGCTGAAGCTTTCTTT	CASRADRGAAEAFF